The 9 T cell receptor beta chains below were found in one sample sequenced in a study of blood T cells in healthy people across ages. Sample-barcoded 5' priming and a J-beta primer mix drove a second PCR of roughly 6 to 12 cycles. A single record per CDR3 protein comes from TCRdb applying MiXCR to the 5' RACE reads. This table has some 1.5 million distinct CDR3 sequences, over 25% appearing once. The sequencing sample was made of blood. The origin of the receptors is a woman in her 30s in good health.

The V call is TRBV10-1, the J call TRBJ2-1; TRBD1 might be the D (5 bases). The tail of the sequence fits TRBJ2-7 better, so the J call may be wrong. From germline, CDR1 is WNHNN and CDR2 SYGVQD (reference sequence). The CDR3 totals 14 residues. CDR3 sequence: CASSPRTPPYEQYF. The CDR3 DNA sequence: TGCGCCAGCAGCCCTAGGACACCTCCCTACGAGCAGTACTTC.

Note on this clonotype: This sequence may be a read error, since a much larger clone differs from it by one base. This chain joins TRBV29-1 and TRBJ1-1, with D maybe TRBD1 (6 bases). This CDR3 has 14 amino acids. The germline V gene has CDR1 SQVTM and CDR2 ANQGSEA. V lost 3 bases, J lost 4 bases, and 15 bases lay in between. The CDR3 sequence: CSVEGRGRGTEAFF. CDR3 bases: TGCAGCGTTGAGGGCAGGGGCCGAGGCACTGAAGCTTTCTTT.

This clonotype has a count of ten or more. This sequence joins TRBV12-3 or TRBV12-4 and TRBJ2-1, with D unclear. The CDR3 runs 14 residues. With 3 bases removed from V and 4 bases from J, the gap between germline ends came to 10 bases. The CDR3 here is CASSFGRHYNEQFF. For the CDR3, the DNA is TGTGCCAGCAGTTTTGGCCGACATTACAATGAGCAGTTCTTC.

The CDR3 DNA reads TGTGCCTGGAGTGTATCCGGGACAGGCAATACCGGGGAGCTGTTTTTT. This codes for CAWSVSGTGNTGELFF. This rearrangement joins TRBV30 to TRBJ2-2, with 8 bases aligning to TRBD1. Germline V CDR1 and CDR2: GTSNPN, SVGIG (reference sequence). The CDR3 extends over 16 amino acids. With V trimmed by 0 bases and J by 5 bases, 8 bases remained unmatched.

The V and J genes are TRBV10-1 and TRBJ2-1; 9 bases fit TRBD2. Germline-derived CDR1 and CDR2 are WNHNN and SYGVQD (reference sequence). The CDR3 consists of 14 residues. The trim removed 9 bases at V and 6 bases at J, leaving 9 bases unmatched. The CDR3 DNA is TGCGCCAGTGCTCTAGCGGGGATCGGCAATGAGCAGTTCTTC. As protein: CASALAGIGNEQFF.

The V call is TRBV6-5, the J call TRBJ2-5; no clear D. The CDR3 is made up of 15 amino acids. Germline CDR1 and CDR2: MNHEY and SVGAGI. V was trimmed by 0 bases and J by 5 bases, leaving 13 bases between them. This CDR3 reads CASSYSSKGRETQYF. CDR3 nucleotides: TGTGCCAGCAGTTACTCGAGCAAGGGTAGGGAGACCCAGTACTTC.

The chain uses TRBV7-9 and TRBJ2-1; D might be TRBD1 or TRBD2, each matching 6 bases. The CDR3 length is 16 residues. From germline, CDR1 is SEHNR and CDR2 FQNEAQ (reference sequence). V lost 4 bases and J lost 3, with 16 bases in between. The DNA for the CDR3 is TGTGCCAGCAGCTCTACGGGGGCCTCGAACTACAATGAGCAGTTCTTC. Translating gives CASSSTGASNYNEQFF.

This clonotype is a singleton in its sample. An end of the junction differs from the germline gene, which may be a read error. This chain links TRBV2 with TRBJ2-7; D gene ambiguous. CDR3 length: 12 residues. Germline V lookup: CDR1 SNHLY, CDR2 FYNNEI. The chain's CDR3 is CASSVGVDEQYF. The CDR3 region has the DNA TGTGCCAGTAGTGTGGGTGTGGACGAGCAGTACTTC.

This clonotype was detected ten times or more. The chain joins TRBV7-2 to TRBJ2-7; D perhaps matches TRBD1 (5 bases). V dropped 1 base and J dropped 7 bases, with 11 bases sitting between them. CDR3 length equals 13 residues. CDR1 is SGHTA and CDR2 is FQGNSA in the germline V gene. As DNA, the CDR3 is TGTGCCAGCAGCTTAGGACAGAACAATGAGCAGTACTTC. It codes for CASSLGQNNEQYF. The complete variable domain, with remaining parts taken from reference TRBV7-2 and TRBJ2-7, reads GAGVSQSPSNKVTEKGKDVELRCDPISGHTALYWYRQSLGQGLEFLIYFQGNSAPDKSGLPSDRFSAERTGGSVSTLTIQRTQQEDSAVYLCASSLGQNNEQYFGPGTRLTVT.